This T cell receptor (beta chain) stems from a study of T cell repertoires in cytomegalovirus infection. Study at large: CMV epitopes in the study were HLA-C-restricted (recently identified) and HLA-B-restricted (well studied). CMV infection and matching HLA type were both indicated by public TCR beta signatures.

In the case of this clonotype: The antigen is unknown.

TCRdb re-analysed the reads in MiXCR, keeping a single row per CDR3 protein. The top ten hold about 41% of the sample, which has just over 450,000 distinct CDR3 sequences, under 45% seen once. Points from the study as a whole: Identification of carriers of CMV plus the relevant HLA was performed using cumulative public TCR beta family frequency. Predominance within the ex vivo response was attributable to HLA-C-restricted CMV-specific TCR beta clonotypes.

This CDR3 has 18 residues. CDR1 and CDR2 from the germline V gene are WSHSY and SAAADI. The J segment lost 8 bases and the V segment lost 6 bases, leaving 18 bases of the junction unmatched. The input for sequencing was cultured PBMCs, taken from culture after CMV antigen stimulation. This TCR derives from a human donor in good health (CMV status not recorded). Some clones in this sample may be carry-over from other donors' samples. The gene calls are TRBV10-2 and TRBJ1-6; 8 nucleotides align to TRBD1. The chain's CDR3 is CASRKGQANVGVYSPLHF. In nucleotides, the CDR3 is TGCGCCAGCAGGAAGGGACAGGCAAACGTCGGGGTATATTCACCCCTCCACTTT.